Sequencing of this TCR beta chain was carried out in a study of Graves' ophthalmopathy and Graves' hyperthyroidism. Findings and caveats of the study: In separating ophthalmopathy from stable hyperthyroidism, a 13-signature model achieved less than 90% sensitivity and 81.08% specificity. Most clonotypes expanded in thyroid above 0.001 frequency were present in blood too.

Ophthalmopathy was moderately-to-severely active, CAS at least 3, NOSPECS at least 4, lasting under 3 months. The PBMCs had their origin in approximately 10 ml of fresh peripheral blood. In regard to this clonotype: The antigen remains undetermined.

CDR1 and CDR2 from the germline V gene are MNHEY and SVGAGI. The CDR3 is 14 amino acids. V lost 0 bases, J lost 4 bases, and 9 bases lay in between. From RNA, the CDR3 regions of TCR beta chains were amplified and sequenced. An opening RT-PCR round employed HTBI primers and preceded a second-round multiplex PCR. TCRdb re-called the multiplex PCR reads with MiXCR, one entry per CDR3 protein. The sample has over 200,000 distinct CDR3 sequences; 25% to 30% are singletons. The chain has TRBV6-5 and TRBJ1-2, with D hard to call. The TCR was taken from a man aged 50-59 years with Graves' ophthalmopathy. The sequenced sample was peripheral blood. The CDR3 region has the DNA TGTGCCAGCAGTTACTCGAAAGTGACCTATGGCTACACCTTC. As protein: CASSYSKVTYGYTF.